Shown below are 27 T cell receptor beta chains from a single sample sequenced in a study of post-analysis software for immune sequencing data. Study conclusions and caveats: Elevated frequency relative to controls characterized a handful of TRBV segments in patients, TRBV5-6, TRBV5-1 and TRBV20-1 among them.

These TCRs' antigens remain unknown. Researchers reported that TCR beta cDNA libraries carried unique molecular identifiers. TCRdb independently ran MiXCR on the PCR reads; one entry per CDR3 protein. The profile shows under 650,000 distinct CDR3 sequences, 44% of them singletons. Sequenced input: blood. All receptors come from a girl aged 10 to 17 with multiple sclerosis.

In this sample, this clonotype turned up a few times. The chain recombines TRBV20-1 with TRBJ2-5; D unresolved. Trimming took 0 bases from V and 2 from J, leaving 16 bases between them. The CDR3 is made up of 16 amino acids. Germline V gene lookup returns CDR1 DFQATT and CDR2 SNEGSKA (reference sequence). The CDR3 bases are TGCAGTGCTAGAGAAATGGCCGGTGGTTGGCAAGAGACCCAGTACTTC. This translates into CSAREMAGGWQETQYF.

The V gene is TRBV28, the J gene TRBJ2-1; TRBD1 matches 7 bases. The germline CDR1 and CDR2 sequences are MDHEN and SYDVKM. V gave up 10 bases and J gave up 7 bases; unmatched junction bases: 7. This CDR3 is 12 amino acids long. As DNA, the CDR3 is TGTGCCACTCTGACAGGGACGAATGAGCAGTTCTTC. Protein: CATLTGTNEQFF. The variable domain in full, completed from reference TRBV28 and TRBJ2-1, reads DVKVTQSSRYLVKRTGEKVFLECVQDMDHENMFWYRQDPGLGLRLIYFSYDVKMKEKGDIPEGYSVSREKKERFSLILESASTNQTSMYLCATLTGTNEQFFGPGTRLTVL.

The DNA of the CDR3 is TGTGCCAGCAGTTCACAAACGAGGGGAGGGGCATACAATGAGCAGTTCTTC. This gives the protein CASSSQTRGGAYNEQFF. The chain links TRBV12-3 or TRBV12-4 to TRBJ2-1; 7 bases line up with TRBD2. This CDR3 region has 17 residues. V shed 4 bases, J shed 4 bases, and the junction held 13 bases outside the gene matches.

This clonotype was seen only a few times. V gene TRBV20-1 combines with J gene TRBJ2-5; no reliable D call. Between the trimmed V and J ends, which lost 6 bases and 9 bases, there was a span of 17 bases. CDR3 size: 12 residues. The germline gives CDR1 DFQATT, CDR2 SNEGSKA (reference sequence). The CDR3 protein is CSAQPADRPQYF. In DNA, the CDR3 is TGCAGTGCCCAGCCAGCCGATCGGCCCCAGTACTTC.

V is TRBV19 and J is TRBJ1-1; the match to TRBD1 covers 8 bases. Unmatched junction bases numbered 5, after V lost 5 bases and J lost 0 bases. CDR3 length equals 15 residues. Germline CDR1 is LNHDA and CDR2 is SQIVND (reference sequence). The CDR3: CASSGWTGLNTEAFF. The CDR3 bases are TGTGCCAGTAGTGGATGGACAGGGCTGAACACTGAAGCTTTCTTT. The complete variable domain, with remaining parts taken from reference TRBV19 and TRBJ1-1, reads DGGITQSPKYLFRKEGQNVTLSCEQNLNHDAMYWYRQDPGQGLRLIYYSQIVNDFQKGDIAEGYSVSREKKESFPLTVTSAQKNPTAFYLCASSGWTGLNTEAFFGQGTRLTVV.

This sequence joins TRBV29-1 and TRBJ1-1, with a possible D match to TRBD1 (5 bases). The CDR3 runs 12 residues. Germline V gene sequence: CDR1 SQVTM, CDR2 ANQGSEA. V lost 4 bases, J lost 4 bases, and 10 bases lay in between. The CDR3 loop is CSVGGGITEAFF. In nucleotides, the CDR3 is TGCAGCGTTGGGGGGGGGATCACTGAAGCTTTCTTT.

V usage is TRBV4-1 and J usage is TRBJ2-7, with D hard to call. The CDR3 spans 15 residues. Germline V gene sequence: CDR1 MGHRA, CDR2 YSYEKL. V shed 1 base and J shed 0 bases, with 10 bases lying between them. The CDR3 nucleotides read TGCGCCAGCAGCCAAGGATACTATAGCTCCTACGAGCAGTACTTC. Its translation is CASSQGYYSSYEQYF.

This rearrangement joins TRBV7-2 to TRBJ1-5; maybe TRBD1 (5 bases). Germline values: CDR1 SGHTA, CDR2 FQGNSA. The CDR3 is 14 residues long. The ends were cut back, 11 bases at V and 7 bases at J, with 21 bases in the middle. The CDR3 sequence is CACTRLAGKQPQHF. The CDR3 DNA reads as TGTGCCTGCACCCGGCTGGCAGGGAAGCAGCCCCAGCATTTT. The full variable domain, with the rest looked up from reference TRBV7-2 and TRBJ1-5, is GAGVSQSPSNKVTEKGKDVELRCDPISGHTALYWYRQSLGQGLEFLIYFQGNSAPDKSGLPSDRFSAERTGGSVSTLTIQRTQQEDSAVYLCACTRLAGKQPQHFGDGTRLSIL.

The J gene is TRBJ2-1, the V gene TRBV2; D gene ambiguous. The length of the CDR3 is 16 residues. Trimming pared 3 bases from V and 0 bases from J, leaving 12 bases between. Germline CDR1 SNHLY, CDR2 FYNNEI. CDR3 loop: CASSELSVVSYNEQFF. The DNA for the CDR3 is TGTGCCAGCAGTGAGTTGAGCGTAGTCTCCTACAATGAGCAGTTCTTC.

The J gene is TRBJ2-7, the V gene TRBV6-6; TRBD1 might be the D (6 bases). The CDR3 has 13 residues. V gave up 6 bases and J gave up 3 bases, with 12 bases separating them. Germline V gene lookup returns CDR1 MNHNY and CDR2 SVGAGI (reference sequence). CDR3 protein: CASSQGQHYEQYF. CDR3 in DNA: TGTGCCAGCAGCCAAGGACAGCACTACGAGCAGTACTTC.

V is TRBV12-3 or TRBV12-4 and J is TRBJ2-5, with D perhaps TRBD1 or TRBD2 (5 bases each). Trimming took 8 bases from V and 11 from J, leaving 18 bases between them. The CDR3 length is 12 residues. This CDR3 is CASAPGLLVQYF. The CDR3 DNA follows: TGTGCCAGCGCCCCGGGGCTTTTAGTGCAGTACTTC.

The chain is built from TRBV12-3 or TRBV12-4 and TRBJ2-7; 7 positions match TRBD1. The closer fit of TRBJ2-5 to the DNA end suggests the J call may be wrong. The CDR3 sequence is 14 residues long. CDR3 sequence reads: CASSYGQAKETQYF. The DNA for the CDR3 is TGTGCCAGCAGTTACGGACAGGCCAAAGAGACCCAGTACTTC.

The chain links TRBV5-1 to TRBJ1-5; 7 bases align to TRBD1. V gave up 0 bases and J gave up 5 bases; unmatched junction bases: 5. Germline assignment: CDR1 SGHRS and CDR2 YFSETQ. This CDR3 is built from 15 residues. This chain's CDR3 is CASSLGQGVDQPQHF. The CDR3 region has the DNA TGCGCCAGCAGCTTGGGGCAGGGGGTTGATCAGCCCCAGCATTTT.

The chain uses TRBV12-5 and TRBJ2-5; no clear D gene. V lost 4 bases and J lost 7, with 19 bases in between. Germline assignment: CDR1 LGHNT and CDR2 FRNRAP. The CDR3 spans 15 residues. The CDR3 region is CASGSANRRASTQYF. As DNA, the CDR3 is TGTGCTAGTGGTTCAGCCAACCGACGGGCTTCGACCCAGTACTTC.

This clonotype was found a few times. The chain carries TRBV3-1 and TRBJ2-7, with D unresolved. This CDR3 has 16 residues. Trimming took off 6 bases at V and 4 bases at J, with 22 bases between the two ends. CDR1 and CDR2 (germline): LGHDT, YNNKEL (reference sequence). CDR3 sequence: CASSQIHTAGPYEQYF. The CDR3 nucleotides are TGTGCCAGCAGTCAGATACATACTGCAGGACCTTACGAGCAGTACTTC.

V gene TRBV11-2 combines with J gene TRBJ1-2; D remains unclear. The CDR3 length is 15 residues. Germline values: CDR1 SGHAT, CDR2 FQNNGV. Between the trimmed V and J ends, which lost 5 bases and 7 bases, there was a span of 20 bases. The CDR3 DNA reads as TGTGCCAGCAGCCTTAGCCTTCGGGAGTCATCTGGCTACACCTTC. Translated, it gives CASSLSLRESSGYTF. Looking up the rest from reference TRBV11-2 and TRBJ1-2 gives the full variable domain: EAGVAQSPRYKIIEKRQSVAFWCNPISGHATLYWYQQILGQGPKLLIQFQNNGVVDDSQLPKDRFSAERLKGVDSTLKIQPAKLEDSAVYLCASSLSLRESSGYTFGSGTRLTVV.

This chain links TRBV15 with TRBJ2-1, with 8 bases matching TRBD1. Trimming at V came to 3 bases and at J to 3 bases, leaving 4 bases not matched to a gene. The CDR3 totals 15 residues. Germline loops: CDR1 LNHNV, CDR2 YYDKDF (reference sequence). CDR3 coding DNA: TGTGCCACCAGCAGCTCAGGACAGGGCTACAATGAGCAGTTCTTC. It yields the protein CATSSSGQGYNEQFF.

This clonotype was observed a few times. The gene calls are TRBV11-3 and TRBJ2-5; D is uncertain. The CDR3 is 17 residues long. The germline V and J ends were trimmed by 0 bases and 5 bases, with 19 bases remaining between them. Germline CDR1 reads SGHNT; CDR2 reads YENEEA. The CDR3 DNA reads TGTGCCAGCAGCTTAGATGGAGAGACCCCCCTGCGGGAGACCCAGTACTTC. It specifies CASSLDGETPLRETQYF.

The J gene is TRBJ1-2, the V gene TRBV2; a possible D gene is TRBD1 (5 bases). Trimming left V 2 bases short and J 10 bases short, with 17 bases between. The CDR3 is made up of 14 amino acids. The germline gives CDR1 SNHLY, CDR2 FYNNEI. CDR3 in DNA: TGTGCCAGCAGTGAATCACAGGTGGCGGGGAACTACACCTTC. Its protein product is CASSESQVAGNYTF. The whole variable domain, filled in from reference TRBV2 and TRBJ1-2, reads EPEVTQTPSHQVTQMGQEVILRCVPISNHLYFYWYRQILGQKVEFLVSFYNNEISEKSEIFDDQFSVERPDGSNFTLKIRSTKLEDSAMYFCASSESQVAGNYTFGSGTRLTVV.

J is TRBJ2-1 and V is TRBV29-1; 8 bases match TRBD2. Germline CDR1 is SQVTM and CDR2 is ANQGSEA. The CDR3 has 15 residues. Trimming cost V 6 bases and J 0 bases; bases outside gene matches: 7. CDR3 loop: CSVLTSASSYNEQFF. For the CDR3, the DNA is TGCAGCGTCCTGACTAGCGCTAGCTCCTACAATGAGCAGTTCTTC.

V is TRBV24-1 and J is TRBJ1-5, with D unresolved. V was clipped by 0 bases and J by 1 base, with 3 bases between them. Germline assignment: CDR1 KGHDR and CDR2 SFDVKD. This CDR3 comprises 14 residues. CDR3: CATSDLWSNQPQHF. CDR3 DNA sequence: TGTGCCACCAGTGATTTGTGGAGCAATCAGCCCCAGCATTTT.

This clonotype turned up a few times. The rearrangement uses TRBV29-1 and TRBJ2-5; 11 bases are a match to TRBD1. The germline V gene has CDR1 SQVTM and CDR2 ANQGSEA. With V trimmed by 6 bases and J by 4 bases, 13 bases remained unmatched. This CDR3 spans 16 amino acids. The CDR3 sequence is CSVNRRTGGAGETQYF. The CDR3 DNA sequence: TGCAGCGTAAATCGCCGGACAGGGGGCGCGGGAGAGACCCAGTACTTC.

This clonotype came up many times. The chain links TRBV6-6 to TRBJ1-5; 8 bases match TRBD1. CDR1 is MNHNY, CDR2 SVGAGI, per germline (reference sequence). The trim removed 5 bases at V and 2 bases at J, leaving 11 bases unmatched. This CDR3 has 17 amino acids. CDR3 coding DNA: TGTGCCAGCAGTCTGGGGGGGTCAGGGGGCGGCAATCAGCCCCAGCATTTT. This sequence encodes CASSLGGSGGGNQPQHF.

The sample holds a few counts of this clonotype. CDR3 bases: TGTGCCAGCAATGACAGGGCAACCACAGATACGCAGTATTTT. It is translated as CASNDRATTDTQYF. V gene TRBV7-9 combines with J gene TRBJ2-3; 7 bases fit TRBD1. V lost 7 bases and J lost 2; bases outside the gene matches: 6. This CDR3 is built from 14 residues. CDR1 is SEHNR and CDR2 is FQNEAQ in the germline V gene (reference sequence).

A remark on this clonotype: A read error may produce the germline difference seen at one junction end. The V gene is TRBV7-7, the J gene TRBJ2-5, with 10 bases identical to TRBD1. Looked up from germline, CDR1 is SSHAT and CDR2 is FNYEAQ (reference sequence). The CDR3 has 14 residues. CDR3 sequence (DNA): TGTGCTAGCAGCTTCGGGACAGGGGAAGAGACCCAGTACTTC. As protein: CASSFGTGEETQYF.

The CDR3 nucleotides are TGCAGCGCCCAAGAACCTCTCGACAGAGACTACACAGATACGCAGTATTTT. This encodes CSAQEPLDRDYTDTQYF. The chain uses TRBV29-1 and TRBJ2-3, with D perhaps TRBD1 or TRBD2 (5 bases each). The CDR3 runs 17 residues. Deletions cut 7 bases from V and 2 bases from J, with 25 bases between. Germline CDR1 is SQVTM and CDR2 is ANQGSEA.

The V call is TRBV29-1, the J call TRBJ2-4, with TRBD1 matching 9 bases. The tail of the sequence fits TRBJ2-7 better, so the J call may be wrong. CDR1 SQVTM and CDR2 ANQGSEA come from the germline V gene. The CDR3 spans 14 residues. The CDR3: CSVTPGQGVYEQYF. The CDR3 region has the DNA TGCAGCGTGACCCCGGGACAGGGTGTTTACGAGCAGTACTTC.